The TCR beta chain under discussion was sequenced for a study of technical replicates of blood from several donors. V shed 0 bases, J shed 2 bases, and the junction held 0 bases outside the gene matches. The length of the CDR3 is 14 residues. From germline, CDR1 is SGDLS and CDR2 YYNGEE. Generated by immunoSEQ multiplex PCR, the TCRdb table keeps only in-frame clones and is missing some. The sample yields 70,000 to 95,000 clones, more than 85% seen once. The chain employs TRBV9 and TRBJ2-5; the match to TRBD1 covers 8 bases. Source material: T cells isolated from PBMCs. The sequence derives from a human donor in good health. Some clones in this sample may be carry-over from other donors' samples. The CDR3 loop is CASSVGTGQETQYF. CDR3 coding DNA: TGTGCCAGCAGCGTAGGGACAGGGCAAGAGACCCAGTACTTC.